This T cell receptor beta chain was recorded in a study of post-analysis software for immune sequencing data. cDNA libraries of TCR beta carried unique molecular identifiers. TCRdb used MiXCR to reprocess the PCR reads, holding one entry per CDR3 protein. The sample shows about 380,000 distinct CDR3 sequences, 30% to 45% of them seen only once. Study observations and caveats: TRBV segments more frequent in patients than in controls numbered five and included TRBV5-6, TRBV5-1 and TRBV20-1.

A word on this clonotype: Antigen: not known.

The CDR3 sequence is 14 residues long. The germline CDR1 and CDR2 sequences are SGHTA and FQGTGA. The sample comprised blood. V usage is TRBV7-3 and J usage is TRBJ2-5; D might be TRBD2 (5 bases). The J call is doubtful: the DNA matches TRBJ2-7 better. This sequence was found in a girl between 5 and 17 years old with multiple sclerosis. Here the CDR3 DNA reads TGTGCCAGCAGCCAAGAGGGTAGCTTCTACGAGCAGTACTTC. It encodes CASSQEGSFYEQYF.